Following are 29 T cell receptor beta chains from one sample sequenced in a study of STAT3 mutations in large granular lymphocyte leukemia. Findings of the study overall: Every T-cell large granular lymphocyte leukemia patient had at least one immunodominant TCR beta clonotype.

Method: immunoSEQ multiplex PCR; TCRdb's copy keeps in-frame clones and lacks some. The data contain some 28,000 clones, more than 60% of them singletons. These TCRs' antigens remain unknown. The specimen was peripheral blood mononuclear cells. The source is a woman in her 50s with T-cell large granular lymphocyte leukemia. Some clones in this sample may be carry-over from other donors' samples.

The chain combines TRBV6-6 with TRBJ2-7; possible D gene TRBD1, 6 bases. CDR3 size: 14 residues. Per germline, CDR1 MNHNY and CDR2 SVGAGI (reference sequence). Trimming left V 6 bases short and J 5 bases short, with 17 bases between. CDR3 in DNA: TGTGCCAGCAGCGACAGGCAGACTTACAACGAGCAGTACTTC. Protein sequence: CASSDRQTYNEQYF.

The chain recombines TRBV4-1 with TRBJ2-3, with 12 bases fitting TRBD2. The CDR3 is made up of 17 amino acids. Germline V gives CDR1 MGHRA, CDR2 YSYEKL. After removal of 3 bases from V and 2 bases from J, the junction contained 6 bases not matched to a gene. CDR3 region: CASSQGTSGRYTDTQYF. The CDR3 DNA is TGCGCCAGCAGCCAGGGCACTAGCGGGAGGTACACAGATACGCAGTATTTT.

This chain uses TRBV2 with TRBJ1-2; D gene unclear. Germline V CDR1 and CDR2: SNHLY, FYNNEI. CDR3 length equals 13 residues. V was clipped by 7 bases and J by 4 bases, with 13 bases between them. The CDR3 DNA is TGTGCCAGCACGCCCTCCTCCGTCTATGGCTACACCTTC. Its protein is CASTPSSVYGYTF.

This clone appeared a few times. This chain uses TRBV7-9 with TRBJ2-7; 7 bases are a match to TRBD2. The CDR3 extends over 14 amino acids. The trim removed 8 bases at V and 0 bases at J, leaving 7 bases unmatched. CDR1 and CDR2 (germline): SEHNR, FQNEAQ (reference sequence). CDR3 nucleotide sequence: TGTGCCAGCTCCTTCGGGGGGAGCTCCTACGAGCAGTACTTC. Its protein is CASSFGGSSYEQYF.

This clone has only a few counts. The chain joins TRBV5-1 to TRBJ1-4, with D perhaps TRBD1 (6 bases). The CDR3 extends over 16 amino acids. The ends were cut back, 4 bases at V and 2 bases at J, with 15 bases in the middle. The germline V gene has CDR1 SGHRS and CDR2 YFSETQ. The CDR3 DNA sequence: TGCGCCAGCAGCAATTCAGGGGCGCATACTAATGAAAAACTGTTTTTT. Its translation: CASSNSGAHTNEKLFF.

The gene calls are TRBV29-1 and TRBJ1-5; tentative D call: TRBD1 (6 bases). The CDR3 runs 14 residues. Germline V gene sequence: CDR1 SQVTM, CDR2 ANQGSEA. Trimming left V 6 bases short and J 4 bases short, with 16 bases between. Here the CDR3 reads CSVSSGQLNQPQHF. CDR3 nucleotide sequence: TGCAGCGTCTCCAGCGGACAGCTAAATCAGCCCCAGCATTTT.

The rearrangement links TRBV5-6 to TRBJ2-7, with TRBD2 matching over 10 bases. Trimming removed 0 bases from V and 2 bases from J; junction bases left unmatched: 5. Germline assignment: CDR1 SGHDT and CDR2 YYEEEE. The CDR3 sequence is 16 residues long. Here the CDR3 reads CASSLDSGRIAYEQYF. CDR3 in DNA: TGTGCCAGCAGCTTGGATAGCGGGAGGATTGCCTACGAGCAGTACTTC.

V is TRBV18 and J is TRBJ1-1; a weak D match, TRBD1 (5 bases). The CDR3 is 13 amino acids. Germline values: CDR1 KGHSH, CDR2 LQKENI. V was clipped by 6 bases and J by 7 bases, with 15 bases between them. The chain's CDR3 is CASSPRVAYEAFF. The CDR3 DNA sequence: TGTGCCAGCTCTCCCAGGGTAGCCTATGAAGCTTTCTTT.

The DNA for the CDR3 is TGCGCCAGCCGCCTGGCCTCAACTAATGAAAAACTGTTTTTT. Protein product: CASRLASTNEKLFF. J is TRBJ1-4 and V is TRBV5-1; D is unresolved. Trimming left V 7 bases short and J 0 bases short, with 10 bases between. The CDR3 loop spans 14 amino acids. The germline V gene has CDR1 SGHRS and CDR2 YFSETQ. The variable domain in full, completed from reference TRBV5-1 and TRBJ1-4, reads KAGVTQTPRYLIKTRGQQVTLSCSPISGHRSVSWYQQTPGQGLQFLFEYFSETQRNKGNFPGRFSGRQFSNSRSEMNVSTLELGDSALYLCASRLASTNEKLFFGSGTQLSVL.

The J gene is TRBJ1-5, the V gene TRBV18, with D possibly being TRBD1 (6 bases). The CDR3 loop spans 18 amino acids. Looked up from germline, CDR1 is KGHSH and CDR2 is LQKENI. V was trimmed by 0 bases and J by 1 base, leaving 16 bases between them. The CDR3 region has the DNA TGTGCCAGCTCACCACCGGTCCAGGGGAGTTTAAGCAATCAGCCCCAGCATTTT. It encodes CASSPPVQGSLSNQPQHF.

This clone was observed a handful of times. V is TRBV6-5 and J is TRBJ1-5; perhaps TRBD1 as D (5 bases). The V end lost 7 bases, the J end lost 3 bases, and 10 bases lay between the germline ends. The germline gives CDR1 MNHEY, CDR2 SVGAGI. The CDR3 sequence is 13 residues long. This CDR3 is CASKGSINQPQHF. For the CDR3, the DNA is TGTGCCAGCAAGGGGTCGATCAATCAGCCCCAGCATTTT.

This clone was detected a few times. The rearrangement joins TRBV6-6 to TRBJ2-3; D perhaps matches TRBD2 (6 bases). This CDR3 region has 16 residues. Germline CDR1 and CDR2: MNHNY and SVGAGI (reference sequence). Trimming took off 7 bases at V and 6 bases at J, with 23 bases between the two ends. The CDR3 region is CASTGGGSAGMDTQYF. For the CDR3, the DNA is TGTGCCAGCACTGGTGGAGGGTCGGCTGGCATGGATACGCAGTATTTT.

V gene TRBV18 combines with J gene TRBJ1-2; a possible D gene is TRBD1 (5 bases). Trimming removed 5 bases from V and 9 bases from J, with 22 bases in between. Germline lookup yields CDR1 KGHSH and CDR2 LQKENI. The CDR3 has 15 residues. The CDR3 here is CASSSKSGTVGSYTF. In DNA form, the CDR3 reads TGTGCCAGCTCATCGAAGTCCGGGACTGTGGGAAGCTACACCTTC. Filled out from reference TRBV18 and TRBJ1-2, the complete variable domain reads NAGVMQNPRHLVRRRGQEARLRCSPMKGHSHVYWYRQLPEEGLKFMVYLQKENIIDESGMPKERFSAEFPKEGPSILRIQQVVRGDSAAYFCASSSKSGTVGSYTFGSGTRLTVV.

This chain joins TRBV5-1 and TRBJ1-1, with D uncertain. Germline CDR1 and CDR2: SGHRS and YFSETQ. V lost 4 bases and J 0 bases, leaving 13 bases between the germline ends. This CDR3 region has 15 residues. The CDR3 sequence is CASSPGYQLNTEAFF. The CDR3 DNA sequence: TGCGCCAGCAGCCCCGGTTATCAGTTGAACACTGAAGCTTTCTTT.

This clone has a handful of counts. The chain combines TRBV18 with TRBJ2-3, with a tentative D call TRBD1 (5 bases). V lost 0 bases, J lost 1 base, and 11 bases lay in between. From germline, CDR1 is KGHSH and CDR2 LQKENI. The CDR3 length is 16 residues. The CDR3 DNA is TGTGCCAGCTCACCACCAGGGGCCCACCGCACAGATACGCAGTATTTT. Translated: CASSPPGAHRTDTQYF.

The chain combines TRBV18 with TRBJ2-3; 7 bases align to TRBD1. The CDR3 consists of 17 residues. V shed 3 bases and J 7 bases; nucleotides not matched to a gene: 16. CDR1 and CDR2 from the germline V gene are KGHSH and LQKENI. The CDR3 spells CASSPPRMGQSPNTQYF. As DNA, the CDR3 is TGTGCCAGCTCACCCCCGAGGATGGGACAGTCGCCCAATACGCAGTATTTT.

V usage is TRBV6-1 and J usage is TRBJ2-1; no firm D call. Germline CDR1 MNHNS, CDR2 SASEGT. CDR3 length: 13 residues. V was cut by 3 bases and J by 12 bases, with 15 bases left in between. Here the CDR3 reads CASSDGRVGGQFF. The CDR3 DNA is TGTGCCAGCAGTGATGGTCGAGTCGGTGGGCAGTTCTTC.

This rearrangement joins TRBV29-1 to TRBJ2-7; perhaps TRBD1 as D (5 bases). Germline V lookup: CDR1 SQVTM, CDR2 ANQGSEA. The V end lost 5 bases, the J end lost 3 bases, and 14 bases lay between the germline ends. The CDR3 runs to 13 residues. CDR3 sequence (DNA): TGCAGCGTTCAGGAAGGGGTAGGCTACGAGCAGTACTTC. Residues: CSVQEGVGYEQYF.

The chain couples TRBV13 to TRBJ2-5; D not certain. The CDR3 consists of 14 residues. Germline CDR1 reads PRHDT; CDR2 reads FYEKMQ (reference sequence). Trimming left V 2 bases short and J 2 bases short, with 9 bases between. The CDR3 coding sequence is TGTGCCAGCAGCTTAAGACCGAGGCAAGAGACCCAGTACTTC. Amino acids: CASSLRPRQETQYF.

This clone was detected once. The chain employs TRBV5-4 and TRBJ2-6; 9 positions match TRBD1. The J segment lost 0 bases and the V segment lost 5 bases, leaving 3 bases of the junction unmatched. This CDR3 has 16 amino acids. Germline V CDR1 and CDR2: SGHNT, YYREEE (reference sequence). CDR3 DNA: TGTGCCAGCAGGGGACAGGGAACCTCTGGGGCCAACGTCCTGACTTTC. Protein: CASRGQGTSGANVLTF. The complete variable domain, with remaining parts taken from reference TRBV5-4 and TRBJ2-6, reads ETGVTQSPTHLIKTRGQQVTLRCSSQSGHNTVSWYQQALGQGPQFIFQYYREEENGRGNFPPRFSGLQFPNYSSELNVNALELDDSALYLCASRGQGTSGANVLTFGAGSRLTVL.

This chain links TRBV4-3 with TRBJ2-5; no clear D gene. Germline V CDR1 and CDR2: LGHNA, YSLEER. This CDR3 region has 17 residues. V was shortened by 0 bases and J by 5 bases, with 19 bases between the two germline ends. CDR3 region: CASSQDMRSSRWETQYF. CDR3 coding DNA: TGCGCCAGCAGCCAAGATATGAGATCCAGCCGTTGGGAGACCCAGTACTTC.

The J gene is TRBJ2-1, the V gene TRBV7-9, with a possible D match to TRBD2 (6 bases). From germline, CDR1 is SEHNR and CDR2 FQNEAQ (reference sequence). V lost 7 bases and J 8 bases, leaving 18 bases between the germline ends. The CDR3 totals 14 residues. The CDR3 loop reads CASTGDSPVDEQFF. The CDR3 region has the DNA TGTGCCAGCACGGGGGACTCCCCTGTCGATGAGCAGTTCTTC. The full variable domain, with the rest looked up from reference TRBV7-9 and TRBJ2-1, is DTGVSQNPRHKITKRGQNVTFRCDPISEHNRLYWYRQTLGQGPEFLTYFQNEAQLEKSRLLSDRFSAERPKGSFSTLEIQRTEQGDSAMYLCASTGDSPVDEQFFGPGTRLTVL.

The V call is TRBV5-1, the J call TRBJ2-1; 14 bases are shared with TRBD2. The V segment lost 4 bases and the J segment 0 bases; nucleotides outside the gene matches: 6. The CDR3 extends over 18 amino acids. Germline CDR1 reads SGHRS; CDR2 reads YFSETQ. CDR3 loop: CASSPWTSGRSSYNEQFF. For the CDR3, the DNA is TGCGCCAGCAGCCCTTGGACTAGCGGGAGGTCCTCCTACAATGAGCAGTTCTTC.

The chain has TRBV25-1 and TRBJ1-2; D remains unclear. V dropped 4 bases and J dropped 0 bases, with 9 bases sitting between them. This CDR3 spans 14 amino acids. Germline V CDR1 and CDR2: MGHDK, SYGVNS. This CDR3 reads CASSGWGSNYGYTF. The CDR3, as DNA: TGTGCCAGCAGTGGGTGGGGATCTAACTATGGCTACACCTTC.

This chain connects TRBV7-2 to TRBJ2-7, with a tentative D call TRBD2 (6 bases). Per germline, CDR1 SGHTA and CDR2 FQGNSA. V lost 4 bases to trimming and J lost 3 bases, with 19 bases between them. The CDR3 has 16 amino acids. This CDR3 reads CASSSSDRGWDYEQYF. The CDR3 region has the DNA TGTGCCAGCAGCTCATCCGATCGGGGGTGGGACTACGAGCAGTACTTC. Full variable domain (missing parts from reference TRBV7-2 and TRBJ2-7): GAGVSQSPSNKVTEKGKDVELRCDPISGHTALYWYRQSLGQGLEFLIYFQGNSAPDKSGLPSDRFSAERTGGSVSTLTIQRTQQEDSAVYLCASSSSDRGWDYEQYFGPGTRLTVT.

The V call is TRBV7-9, the J call TRBJ1-1, with D uncertain. The CDR3 runs to 12 residues. V lost 4 bases and J 9 bases, leaving 12 bases between the germline ends. Germline CDR1 is SEHNR and CDR2 is FQNEAQ (reference sequence). CDR3 bases: TGTGCCAGCAGCTCCACGGGGTTCCAAGCTTTCTTT. Encoded protein: CASSSTGFQAFF.

The V gene is TRBV9, the J gene TRBJ2-3; TRBD2 matches at 8 bases. CDR3 size: 19 residues. Germline V gene data show CDR1 as SGDLS and CDR2 as YYNGEE. With 7 bases clipped from V and 9 bases from J, the junction kept 28 bases outside the gene matches. The CDR3 DNA is TGTGCCAGCGGCTCGATAGAAAGAGCGGGAGACCAAGGGCACAGAACGCAGTATTTT. Protein sequence: CASGSIERAGDQGHRTQYF.

J is TRBJ2-5 and V is TRBV7-3, with TRBD1 matching 9 bases. Germline V CDR1 and CDR2: SGHTA, FQGTGA. CDR3 length: 14 amino acids. The ends lost 5 bases at V and 7 bases at J; junction bases unmatched: 8. The CDR3 coding sequence is TGTGCCAGCAGCCTAGCCACAGGGGGCGGGACCCAGTACTTC. It codes for CASSLATGGGTQYF.

This clone was observed a single time. The chain combines TRBV5-4 with TRBJ1-2; D is perhaps TRBD1 (6 bases). Germline V gives CDR1 SGHNT, CDR2 YYREEE (reference sequence). This CDR3 is built from 16 residues. V dropped 4 bases and J dropped 1 base, with 17 bases sitting between them. The CDR3 DNA reads TGTGCCAGCAGCCTCGAGGGGGGGCCAATTAACTATGGCTACACCTTC. This gives the protein CASSLEGGPINYGYTF.